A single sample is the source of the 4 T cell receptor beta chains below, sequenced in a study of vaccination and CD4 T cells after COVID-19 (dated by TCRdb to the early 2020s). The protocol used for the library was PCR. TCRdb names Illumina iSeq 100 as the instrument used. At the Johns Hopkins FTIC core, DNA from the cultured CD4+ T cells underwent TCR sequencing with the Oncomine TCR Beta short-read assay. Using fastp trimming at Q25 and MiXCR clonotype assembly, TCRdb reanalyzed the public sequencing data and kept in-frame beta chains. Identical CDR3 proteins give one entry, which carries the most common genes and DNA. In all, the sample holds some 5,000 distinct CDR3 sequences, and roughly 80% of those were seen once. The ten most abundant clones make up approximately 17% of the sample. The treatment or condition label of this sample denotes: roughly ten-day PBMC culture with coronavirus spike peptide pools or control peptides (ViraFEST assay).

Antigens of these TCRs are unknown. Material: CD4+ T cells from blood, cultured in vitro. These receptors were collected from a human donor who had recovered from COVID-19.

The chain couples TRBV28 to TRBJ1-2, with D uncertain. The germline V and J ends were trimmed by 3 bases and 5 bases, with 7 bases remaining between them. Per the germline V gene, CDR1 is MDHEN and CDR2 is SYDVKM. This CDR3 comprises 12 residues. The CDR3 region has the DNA TGTGCCAGCAGTTTGGAACAGTATGGCTACACCTTC. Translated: CASSLEQYGYTF.

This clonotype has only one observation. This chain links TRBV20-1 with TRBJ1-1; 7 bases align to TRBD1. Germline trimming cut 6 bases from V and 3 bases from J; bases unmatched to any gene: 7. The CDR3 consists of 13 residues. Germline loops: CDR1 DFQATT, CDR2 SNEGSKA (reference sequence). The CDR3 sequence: CSADSQGYTEAFF. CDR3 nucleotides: TGCAGTGCGGATTCACAGGGGTACACTGAAGCTTTCTTT.

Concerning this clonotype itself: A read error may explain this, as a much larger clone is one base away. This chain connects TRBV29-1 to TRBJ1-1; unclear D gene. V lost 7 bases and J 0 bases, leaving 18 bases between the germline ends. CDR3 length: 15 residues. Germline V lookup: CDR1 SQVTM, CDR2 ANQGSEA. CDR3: CSAPDITHLNTEAFF. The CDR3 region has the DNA TGCAGCGCCCCAGACATAACGCACCTGAACACTGAAGCTTTCTTT.

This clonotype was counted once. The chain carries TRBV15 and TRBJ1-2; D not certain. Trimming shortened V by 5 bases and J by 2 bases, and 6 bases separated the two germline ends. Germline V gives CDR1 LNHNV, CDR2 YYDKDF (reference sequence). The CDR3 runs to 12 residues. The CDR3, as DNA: TGTGCCACCAGCTACGGGAACTATGGCTACACCTTC. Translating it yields CATSYGNYGYTF. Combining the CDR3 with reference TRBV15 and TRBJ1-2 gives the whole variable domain DAMVIQNPRYQVTQFGKPVTLSCSQTLNHNVMYWYQQKSSQAPKLLFHYYDKDFNNEADTPDNFQSRRPNTSFCFLDIRSPGLGDTAMYLCATSYGNYGYTFGSGTRLTVV.